These 28 T cell receptor beta chains were all obtained from the same sample, sequenced in a study of blood T cell repertoires in COVID-19 (dated by TCRdb to about 2020). The protocol used for the library was the immunoSEQ multiplex PCR assay. This immuneACCESS table, as held by TCRdb, lists in-frame sequences with V and J called but not all clones. Of the missing ones, under half trace to an unresolved V gene in checked studies; the others have no known cause. The table for this sample lists 150,000 to 190,000 clones; 70% to 90% of them were counted only once. The ten top clones hold 8.3% of the sample. The sequencing sample was made of peripheral blood. Receptor source: a woman between 55 and 75 years old with COVID-19, enrolled during active disease.

This chain uses TRBV7-9 with TRBJ1-2; D not certain. This CDR3 comprises 15 residues. V was cut by 5 bases and J by 0 bases, with 13 bases left in between. The germline V gene encodes CDR1 SEHNR and CDR2 FQNEAQ (reference sequence). The CDR3 region is CASSEGEHPNYGYTF. The CDR3 coding sequence is TGTGCCAGCAGCGAGGGTGAACATCCTAACTATGGCTACACCTTC.

This rearrangement joins TRBV30 to TRBJ1-2, with a possible D match to TRBD1 (5 bases). The CDR3 runs to 15 residues. The V gene's germline CDR1 is GTSNPN and CDR2 SVGIG (reference sequence). Trimming stripped 3 bases from V and 4 bases from J, with 18 bases between. Here the CDR3 reads CAWSDIGTSSYGYTF. The CDR3 DNA follows: TGTGCCTGGAGCGACATAGGGACTTCCTCCTATGGCTACACCTTC.

V gene TRBV6-5 combines with J gene TRBJ2-3; D is possibly TRBD2 (6 bases). V was shortened by 2 bases and J by 6 bases, with 12 bases between the two germline ends. The CDR3 loop spans 14 amino acids. From germline, CDR1 is MNHEY and CDR2 SVGAGI. CDR3 residues: CASSYQEGGDTQYF. CDR3 nucleotides: TGTGCCAGCAGTTACCAGGAGGGTGGGGATACGCAGTATTTT.

This chain connects TRBV5-8 to TRBJ1-5; D unresolved. The CDR3 is 15 amino acids. Germline V lookup: CDR1 SGHTS, CDR2 YDEGEE. V dropped 0 bases and J dropped 0 bases, with 7 bases sitting between them. Here the CDR3 DNA reads TGTGCCAGCAGCTTGGGTGTTAATAGCAATCAGCCCCAGCATTTT. Translation gives CASSLGVNSNQPQHF.

The chain has TRBV19 and TRBJ1-6; 9 bases align to TRBD1. The CDR3 spans 16 residues. J lost 6 bases, V lost 1 base, and 4 bases had no gene match. Germline V gene sequence: CDR1 LNHDA, CDR2 SQIVND (reference sequence). The CDR3 spells CASSIAGQGGNSPLHF. CDR3 in DNA: TGTGCCAGTAGTATAGCGGGACAGGGTGGTAATTCACCCCTCCACTTT.

A single count supports this clone. The chain recombines TRBV9 with TRBJ1-2; D remains ambiguous. This CDR3 region has 14 residues. The germline V gene has CDR1 SGDLS and CDR2 YYNGEE. V lost 1 base and J lost 4, with 11 bases in between. This CDR3 is CASSVLGGGYGYTF. The DNA for the CDR3 is TGTGCCAGCAGCGTACTGGGAGGTGGCTATGGCTACACCTTC.

This chain connects TRBV28 to TRBJ1-6; TRBD1 matches 7 bases. Unmatched junction bases numbered 10, after V lost 4 bases and J lost 4 bases. The CDR3 has 17 amino acids. Germline assignment: CDR1 MDHEN and CDR2 SYDVKM. The CDR3 loop reads CASSSGQAGLYNSPLHF. As DNA, the CDR3 is TGTGCCAGCAGTTCCGGACAGGCCGGACTATATAATTCACCCCTCCACTTT.

V is TRBV5-6 and J is TRBJ1-3; TRBD1 aligns across 8 bases. CDR1 SGHDT and CDR2 YYEEEE come from the germline V gene. Germline trimming cut 1 base from V and 0 bases from J; bases unmatched to any gene: 3. CDR3 length equals 16 residues. CDR3 in DNA: TGTGCCAGCAGCTTGAGGACAGGGAGCTCTGGAAACACCATATATTTT. Translated: CASSLRTGSSGNTIYF. Full variable domain (missing parts from reference TRBV5-6 and TRBJ1-3): DAGVTQSPTHLIKTRGQQVTLRCSPKSGHDTVSWYQQALGQGPQFIFQYYEEEERQRGNFPDRFSGHQFPNYSSELNVNALLLGDSALYLCASSLRTGSSGNTIYFGEGSWLTVV.

A few counts support this clone. This chain joins TRBV7-8 and TRBJ1-3, with 10 bases that match TRBD1. The CDR3 has 16 amino acids. Germline lookup yields CDR1 SGHVS and CDR2 FQNEAQ. After removal of 1 base from V and 2 bases from J, the junction contained 2 bases not matched to a gene. The CDR3 bases are TGTGCCAGCAGCTTAGGGACAGGGGGTACTGGAAACACCATATATTTT. Translation gives CASSLGTGGTGNTIYF.

The rearrangement uses TRBV19 and TRBJ1-1, with D hard to call. Germline assignment: CDR1 LNHDA and CDR2 SQIVND (reference sequence). The CDR3 is 14 residues long. V was pared by 1 base and J by 0 bases, with 6 bases between. CDR3 region: CASSIGQMNTEAFF. The CDR3 bases are TGTGCCAGTAGTATAGGCCAGATGAACACTGAAGCTTTCTTT.

CDR3 region: CASSQYNRVWETQYF. In nucleotides, the CDR3 is TGTGCCAGCAGCCAGTATAACAGGGTATGGGAGACCCAGTACTTC. The V gene is TRBV3-1 (or the pseudogene TRBV3-2), the J gene TRBJ2-5, with D maybe TRBD1 (6 bases). The CDR3 contains 15 residues. CDR1 and CDR2 from the germline V gene are LGHDT and YNNKEL (reference sequence). V was shortened by 3 bases and J by 5 bases, with 16 bases between the two germline ends.

The chain couples TRBV2 to TRBJ2-5, with 13 bases fitting TRBD2. In germline, CDR1 is SNHLY, CDR2 FYNNEI. After removal of 5 bases from V and 5 bases from J, the junction contained 8 bases not matched to a gene. The CDR3 has 16 residues. The CDR3, as DNA: TGTGCCAGCAGTCCTCCACCGGGACTAGCGGGGGAGACCCAGTACTTC. The encoded protein is CASSPPPGLAGETQYF. The complete variable domain, with remaining parts taken from reference TRBV2 and TRBJ2-5, reads EPEVTQTPSHQVTQMGQEVILRCVPISNHLYFYWYRQILGQKVEFLVSFYNNEISEKSEIFDDQFSVERPDGSNFTLKIRSTKLEDSAMYFCASSPPPGLAGETQYFGPGTRLLVL.

To note about this clone: The germline gene is not matched at one end of the junction; a read error may be the cause. The gene calls are TRBV7-2 and TRBJ2-3; no firm D call. CDR1 is SGHTA and CDR2 is FQGNSA in the germline V gene. The CDR3 sequence is 15 residues long. CDR3 bases: TGTGCCGGCAGCTTATTGGCGGTCGGCACAGATACGCAGTATTTT. Protein product: CAGSLLAVGTDTQYF.

The chain is built from TRBV10-2 and TRBJ1-3, with 7 nucleotides matching TRBD1. The germline gives CDR1 WSHSY, CDR2 SAAADI. Trimming cost V 4 bases and J 4 bases; bases outside gene matches: 1. CDR3 length: 13 amino acids. The CDR3 protein is CASSVQGGNTIYF. CDR3 DNA: TGCGCCAGCAGTGTACAGGGGGGAAACACCATATATTTT.

V usage is TRBV15 and J usage is TRBJ1-5; D possibly corresponds to TRBD1 (6 bases). The V gene lost 5 bases and the J gene lost 2 bases, with 13 bases spanning the gap. The CDR3 contains 15 residues. CDR1 is LNHNV, CDR2 YYDKDF, per germline (reference sequence). In DNA, the CDR3 is TGTGCCACCAGCGCACAGGGCCCGGGCAATCAGCCCCAGCATTTT. Translated: CATSAQGPGNQPQHF.

The chain is built from TRBV5-4 and TRBJ2-5; D is unclear. CDR1 is SGHNT and CDR2 is YYREEE in the germline V gene (reference sequence). This CDR3 contains 12 residues. V lost 2 bases and J lost 1, with 3 bases in between. For the CDR3, the DNA is TGTGCCAGCAGCTTCAGCCAAGAGACCCAGTACTTC. Its protein product is CASSFSQETQYF.

The chain couples TRBV27 to TRBJ2-1, with TRBD2 matching over 11 bases. The CDR3 is 15 residues long. Germline V gives CDR1 MNHEY, CDR2 SMNVEV (reference sequence). Germline trimming cut 5 bases from V and 9 bases from J; bases unmatched to any gene: 9. The CDR3 DNA reads TGTGCCAGCAGTCGTAGCGGGGGGGCATTTCGTGAGCAGTTCTTC. Encoded protein: CASSRSGGAFREQFF.

J is TRBJ2-1 and V is TRBV4-2; 10 positions match TRBD2. This CDR3 comprises 16 residues. Germline CDR1 LGHNA, CDR2 YNFKEQ. Trimming removed 1 base from V and 0 bases from J; junction bases left unmatched: 0. This chain's CDR3 is CASSQASGSSYNEQFF. In DNA form, the CDR3 reads TGTGCCAGCAGCCAAGCTAGCGGGAGCTCCTACAATGAGCAGTTCTTC.

The rearrangement joins TRBV30 to TRBJ1-1, with TRBD1 identical over 8 bases. Germline CDR1 is GTSNPN and CDR2 is SVGIG (reference sequence). The V and J ends lost 2 bases and 3 bases, in that order; junction bases with no gene match: 5. CDR3 length: 14 residues. The CDR3 DNA is TGTGCCTGGAGTCCAGGGGGCTGGGACACTGAAGCTTTCTTT. Translating it yields CAWSPGGWDTEAFF.

The chain recombines TRBV7-8 with TRBJ2-1; 9 bases map to TRBD1. With 1 base clipped from V and 6 bases from J, the junction kept 4 bases outside the gene matches. Germline V lookup: CDR1 SGHVS, CDR2 FQNEAQ. CDR3 size: 15 residues. CDR3 in amino acids: CASSLGPGQGNEQFF. CDR3 sequence (DNA): TGTGCCAGCAGCTTAGGGCCGGGACAGGGCAATGAGCAGTTCTTC.

The chain combines TRBV5-5 with TRBJ2-1, with D perhaps matching TRBD2 (6 bases). Germline V gene sequence: CDR1 SGHKS, CDR2 YYEKEE (reference sequence). V shed 4 bases and J shed 4 bases, with 15 bases lying between them. This CDR3 is built from 15 residues. CDR3 region: CASSPLGREYNEQFF. In nucleotides, the CDR3 is TGTGCCAGCAGCCCCCTTGGGCGGGAATACAATGAGCAGTTCTTC.

The CDR3 sequence: CASSLPGGAVRGYTF. For the CDR3, the DNA is TGTGCCAGCTCACTCCCGGGAGGAGCTGTACGGGGCTACACCTTC. This chain joins TRBV18 and TRBJ1-2, with unresolved D. The CDR3 is 15 residues long. V dropped 4 bases and J dropped 8 bases, with 20 bases sitting between them. The germline V gene has CDR1 KGHSH and CDR2 LQKENI.

The CDR3 spells CASSPRDIQDGYTF. CDR3 DNA: TGCGCCAGCAGCCCGAGGGACATCCAGGATGGCTACACCTTC. The gene calls are TRBV5-1 and TRBJ1-2; possible D gene TRBD1, 6 bases. The ends were cut back, 4 bases at V and 6 bases at J, with 16 bases in the middle. CDR3 length: 14 amino acids. The germline gives CDR1 SGHRS, CDR2 YFSETQ. Combining the CDR3 with reference TRBV5-1 and TRBJ1-2 gives the whole variable domain KAGVTQTPRYLIKTRGQQVTLSCSPISGHRSVSWYQQTPGQGLQFLFEYFSETQRNKGNFPGRFSGRQFSNSRSEMNVSTLELGDSALYLCASSPRDIQDGYTFGSGTRLTVV.

The rearrangement joins TRBV9 to TRBJ1-2, with TRBD1 identical over 8 bases. The germline CDR1 and CDR2 sequences are SGDLS and YYNGEE. After removal of 4 bases from V and 3 bases from J, the junction contained 11 bases not matched to a gene. CDR3 size: 16 residues. The DNA for the CDR3 is TGTGCCAGCAGCAAAGGGGGGACAGGTATTCACTATGGCTACACCTTC. Its protein is CASSKGGTGIHYGYTF.

The J gene is TRBJ1-4, the V gene TRBV19, with 7 bases fitting TRBD1. This CDR3 is built from 15 residues. V lost 7 bases and J lost 8; bases outside the gene matches: 13. CDR1 and CDR2 from the germline V gene are LNHDA and SQIVND (reference sequence). The CDR3 bases are TGTGCCAGTACCGATGGACAGGCGAGTGAGGAAAAACTGTTTTTT. Protein product: CASTDGQASEEKLFF.

V gene TRBV6-5 combines with J gene TRBJ1-6; D ambiguous. The CDR3 covers 12 residues. V gave up 6 bases and J gave up 10 bases, with 10 bases separating them. The V gene's germline CDR1 is MNHEY and CDR2 SVGAGI. The CDR3 bases are TGTGCCAGCAGATATCCGGTGTCACCCCTCCACTTT. Its translation is CASRYPVSPLHF.

The chain couples TRBV30 to TRBJ1-2; 8 bases match TRBD1. Germline CDR1 and CDR2: GTSNPN and SVGIG (reference sequence). CDR3 length: 13 amino acids. Unmatched junction bases numbered 4, after V lost 1 base and J lost 6 bases. The DNA of the CDR3 is TGTGCCTGGAGTGACAGGGGGGGAGATGGCTACACCTTC. It is translated as CAWSDRGGDGYTF.

This chain links TRBV11-2 with TRBJ1-2; no definite D call. Germline V gene lookup returns CDR1 SGHAT and CDR2 FQNNGV. V shed 1 base and J shed 2 bases, with 5 bases lying between them. The CDR3 is 13 residues long. The chain's CDR3 is CASSLALNYGYTF. CDR3 sequence (DNA): TGTGCCAGCAGCTTAGCTTTAAACTATGGCTACACCTTC.